The sample holds a few counts of the clone carrying this T cell receptor (beta chain). This record belongs to a study of T cell changes during pregnancy in multiple sclerosis. The germline V and J ends were trimmed by 4 bases and 1 base, with 11 bases remaining between them. The CDR3 runs to 14 residues. Germline V gene lookup returns CDR1 SGDLS and CDR2 YYNGEE. Generated by immunoSEQ multiplex PCR, the TCRdb table keeps only in-frame clones and is missing some. The sample holds fewer than 110,000 clones, about 90% seen once. Sequenced material: peripheral blood, taken after pregnancy. This chain joins TRBV9 and TRBJ1-1, with a possible D match to TRBD1 (5 bases). The TCR was taken from a female donor with multiple sclerosis, enrolled in a pregnancy study. The CDR3 DNA sequence: TGTGCCAGCAGCCCACAGGTCGGGAACACTGAAGCTTTCTTT. This translates into CASSPQVGNTEAFF.